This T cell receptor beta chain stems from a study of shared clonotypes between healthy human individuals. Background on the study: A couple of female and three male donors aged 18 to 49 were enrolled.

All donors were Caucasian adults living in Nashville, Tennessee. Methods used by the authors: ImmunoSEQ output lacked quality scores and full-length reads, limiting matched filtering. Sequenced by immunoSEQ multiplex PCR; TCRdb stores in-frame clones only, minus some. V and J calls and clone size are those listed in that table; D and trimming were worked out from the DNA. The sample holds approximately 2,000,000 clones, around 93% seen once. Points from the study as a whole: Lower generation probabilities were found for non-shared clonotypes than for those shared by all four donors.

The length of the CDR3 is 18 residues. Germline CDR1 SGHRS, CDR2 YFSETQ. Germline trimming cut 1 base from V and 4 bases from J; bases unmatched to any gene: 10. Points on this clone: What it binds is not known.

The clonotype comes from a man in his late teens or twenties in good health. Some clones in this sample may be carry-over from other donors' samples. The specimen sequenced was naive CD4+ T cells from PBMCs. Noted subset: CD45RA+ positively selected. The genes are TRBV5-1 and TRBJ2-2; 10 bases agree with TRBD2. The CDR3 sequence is CASSLKAGGPQGTGELFF. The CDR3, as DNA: TGCGCCAGCAGCTTGAAAGCGGGAGGGCCCCAAGGCACCGGGGAGCTGTTTTTT. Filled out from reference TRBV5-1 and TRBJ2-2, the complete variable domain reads KAGVTQTPRYLIKTRGQQVTLSCSPISGHRSVSWYQQTPGQGLQFLFEYFSETQRNKGNFPGRFSGRQFSNSRSEMNVSTLELGDSALYLCASSLKAGGPQGTGELFFGEGSRLTVL.